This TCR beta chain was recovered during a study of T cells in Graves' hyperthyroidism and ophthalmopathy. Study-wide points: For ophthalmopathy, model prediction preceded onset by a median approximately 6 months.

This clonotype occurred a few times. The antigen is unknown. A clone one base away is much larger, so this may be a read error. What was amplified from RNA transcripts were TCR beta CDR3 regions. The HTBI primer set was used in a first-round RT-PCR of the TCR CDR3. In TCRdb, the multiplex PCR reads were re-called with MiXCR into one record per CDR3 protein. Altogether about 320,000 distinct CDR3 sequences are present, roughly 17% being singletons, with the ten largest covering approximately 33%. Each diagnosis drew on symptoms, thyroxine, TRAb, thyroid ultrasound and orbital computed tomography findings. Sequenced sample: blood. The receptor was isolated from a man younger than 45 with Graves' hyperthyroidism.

The CDR3 nucleotides are TGTGCCAGCAGCTTATTCACGGGAGCTCCATACAATGAGCAGTTCTTC. Its translation is CASSLFTGAPYNEQFF. The V call is TRBV7-3, the J call TRBJ2-1, with a tentative D call TRBD2 (6 bases). V was trimmed by 2 bases and J by 4 bases, leaving 15 bases between them. CDR1 and CDR2 (germline): SGHTA, FQGTGA. The CDR3 contains 16 residues.